This T cell receptor beta chain is drawn from a study of T cell responses to AZD1222 COVID-19 vaccine. Study conclusions and caveats: Donors, mostly white British, included more females; clonal diversity was possibly underestimated. The number of AZD1222 recipients seropositive at baseline was only 5 to 7. The span of vaccine-associated CD4 TCRs extended across spike, with dominance at 160-218 and 743-854.

This CDR3 has 16 residues. The V and J ends lost 1 base and 0 bases respectively, with 7 bases between them. Germline V CDR1 and CDR2: SNHLY, FYNNEI. About this clone itself: The antigen is unknown.

The data were produced by immunoSEQ multiplex PCR, yet TCRdb's version contains in-frame clones alone and is incomplete. This sample has over 110,000 clones; around 94% occur once, and the top ten carry about a tenth. The rearrangement joins TRBV2 to TRBJ1-6; D is uncertain. The receptor's source is an adult who received the AZD1222 COVID-19 vaccine. Specimen: peripheral blood, collected 28 days after the second AZD1222 dose. The CDR3 here is CASSEGTSSYNSPLHF. CDR3 bases: TGTGCCAGCAGTGAAGGAACCAGCTCCTATAATTCACCCCTCCACTTT. Variable domain in full (rest from reference TRBV2 and TRBJ1-6): EPEVTQTPSHQVTQMGQEVILRCVPISNHLYFYWYRQILGQKVEFLVSFYNNEISEKSEIFDDQFSVERPDGSNFTLKIRSTKLEDSAMYFCASSEGTSSYNSPLHFGNGTRLTVT.